The 4 T cell receptor beta chains presented below share a single source sample, sequenced in a study of OX40 agonist ivuxolimab in advanced cancers. Produced via immunoSEQ multiplex PCR; TCRdb's table is partial and in-frame only. The data hold 70,000 or so clones, with approximately 80% observed a single time. Sequenced here: CD4+ or CD8+ T cells sorted from blood, sampled in a trial of the OX40 agonist ivuxolimab. All receptors derive from an adult with an advanced solid tumor such as melanoma, head and neck, liver or kidney cancer.

The chain recombines TRBV5-4 with TRBJ2-3, with 9 positions matching TRBD2. The length of the CDR3 is 15 residues. Germline V lookup: CDR1 SGHNT, CDR2 YYREEE (reference sequence). With 4 bases clipped from V and 6 bases from J, the junction kept 9 bases outside the gene matches. The CDR3 loop is CASSGKRGDQDTQYF. CDR3 coding DNA: TGTGCCAGCAGCGGGAAGCGGGGGGACCAGGATACGCAGTATTTT. Variable domain in full (rest from reference TRBV5-4 and TRBJ2-3): ETGVTQSPTHLIKTRGQQVTLRCSSQSGHNTVSWYQQALGQGPQFIFQYYREEENGRGNFPPRFSGLQFPNYSSELNVNALELDDSALYLCASSGKRGDQDTQYFGPGTRLTVL.

The rearrangement joins TRBV30 to TRBJ2-2, with a tentative D call TRBD2 (5 bases). The CDR3 contains 15 residues. Trimming shortened V by 3 bases and J by 3 bases, and 14 bases separated the two germline ends. From germline, CDR1 is GTSNPN and CDR2 SVGIG (reference sequence). The CDR3 region has the DNA TGTGCCTGGAGAGGGCTAGCTCAGGACACCGGGGAGCTGTTTTTT. Protein product: CAWRGLAQDTGELFF.

A single count supports this clone. The chain joins TRBV7-6 to TRBJ2-3; maybe TRBD2 (6 bases). CDR3 length equals 15 residues. The V end was cut by 1 base, the J end by 4 bases, with 12 bases between. Germline loops: CDR1 SGHVS, CDR2 FNYEAQ. CDR3 region: CASSLDFAGPDTQYF. The CDR3 nucleotides are TGTGCCAGCAGCTTAGATTTCGCGGGGCCAGATACGCAGTATTTT.

The CDR3 spells CASSLSGVSNQPQHF. DNA for the CDR3: TGTGCCAGCAGCTTATCGGGGGTTAGCAATCAGCCCCAGCATTTT. This rearrangement joins TRBV7-8 to TRBJ1-5; a possible D gene is TRBD1 (5 bases). Trimming cost V 2 bases and J 0 bases, with 8 bases left between them. This CDR3 spans 15 amino acids. Germline assignment: CDR1 SGHVS and CDR2 FQNEAQ.